This T cell receptor (beta chain) stems from a study of T-cell reconstitution after alpha-beta-depleted transplantation in children. Unique molecular identifiers tagged the TCRbeta library. MiXCR was run by TCRdb on the PCR reads, yielding one entry per CDR3 protein. The sample contains approximately 270,000 distinct CDR3 sequences, about a tenth of which appear only once. The CDR3 contains 14 residues. Germline CDR1 reads KGHSH; CDR2 reads LQKENI. V was shortened by 5 bases and J by 0 bases, with 8 bases between the two germline ends. The V and J genes are TRBV18 and TRBJ1-3; D uncertain. The sequence derives from a human donor who donated a stem cell graft to a child with SCID. The input for sequencing was PBMCs from the stem cell graft donor, taken from the stem cell graft. The CDR3 is CASSTGHSGNTIYF. CDR3 DNA sequence: TGTGCCAGCTCAACCGGCCACTCTGGAAACACCATATATTTT.